The TCR beta chain under discussion was sequenced for a study of shared clonotypes between healthy human individuals. Germline V CDR1 and CDR2: MGHRA, YSYEKL. Trimming stripped 1 base from V and 4 bases from J, with 15 bases between. The length of the CDR3 is 16 residues. Only a few counts were recorded for this clone. Here immunoSEQ multiplex PCR was the method, and the copy in TCRdb shows in-frame clones only, minus some. Of approximately 340,000 clones listed, 73% are singletons. The sequence came from a man aged 25 to 40 in good health. The chain couples TRBV4-1 to TRBJ2-3, with no clear D. The source material was memory CD4+ T cells sorted from blood. Documented subset: CD45RA-negative fraction. CDR3: CASSQVASPSSDTQYF. In nucleotides, the CDR3 is TGCGCCAGCAGCCAAGTTGCTAGTCCCTCCTCAGATACGCAGTATTTT.